A selection of T cell receptor beta chains follows, all from one sample in a study of blood T cells in healthy people across ages. TCRdb re-called the 5' RACE reads through MiXCR, storing one row per CDR3 protein. The sample has fewer than 950,000 distinct CDR3 sequences; approximately 55% are singletons. The sequencing sample was made of blood. The receptors shown here come from a man older than 75 in good health. Each CDR3 is given with its conserved first and last residue. A D gene is named only where the DNA matches it firmly. A clone size is listed for some rows: how often the clone was seen (once, few, many), or a class if it is expanded.

D | J | V | size | DNA | CDR3
NA | TRBJ2-7 | TRBV5-1 | many | TGCGCCAGCAGCTTTACGGGCTACGAGCAGTACTTC | CASSFTGYEQYF
NA | TRBJ2-3 | TRBV20-1 | NA | TGCAGTGCTAGAGTAGCGGAGGTGGGAGATACGCAGTATTTT | CSARVAEVGDTQYF
TRBD2 | TRBJ2-7 | TRBV20-1 | few | TGCAGTGCTAGGAATCGGGAGGTCTCCTACGAGCAGTACTTC | CSARNREVSYEQYF
NA | TRBJ2-7 | TRBV5-1 | NA | TGCGCCAGCAGCTTGGCCCGTGAAGGCGAGCAGTACTTC | CASSLAREGEQYF
TRBD2 | TRBJ2-5 | TRBV11-2 | NA | TGTGCCAGCATGCCCCGGGGACTAGCTGGCGAGACCCAGTACTTC | CASMPRGLAGETQYF
NA | TRBJ2-7 | TRBV20-1 | NA | TGCAGTGCTAGAGATCCACGACAGCCGTACGAGCAGTACTTC | CSARDPRQPYEQYF
TRBD1 | TRBJ2-7 | TRBV20-1 | NA | TGCAGTGCTAGCGGGGACAGGGCGGCTAGCGGTTACGACGAGCAGTACTTC | CSASGDRAASGYDEQYF
NA | TRBJ2-7 | TRBV24-1 | once | TGTGCCACCAGTGAACGGGTCCACCCCTACGAACAGTACTTC | CATSERVHPYEQYF
TRBD1 | TRBJ2-3 | TRBV28 | NA | TGTGCCAGCCCCCCCCAGGGGGCTATCACAGATACGCAGTATTTT | CASPPQGAITDTQYF
NA | TRBJ2-1 | TRBV10-3 | NA | TGTGCCATCAGTGAAGTAAGAGAAGCAAACAATGAGCAGTTCTTC | CAISEVREANNEQFF
NA | TRBJ2-3 | TRBV13 | NA | TGTGCCAGCAGCACCCCGGGACACCTAAATGATACGCAGTATTTT | CASSTPGHLNDTQYF
TRBD2 | TRBJ2-3 | TRBV7-2 | NA | TGTGCCAGCAGTCCCCCCGGGGGCACGCGGGGGGCTGATACGCAGTATTTT | CASSPPGGTRGADTQYF
NA | TRBJ2-7 | TRBV4-2 | few | TGTGCCAGGAGCAGAGCAGCCCCCGGCGAGCAGTACTTC | CARSRAAPGEQYF
NA | TRBJ2-3 | TRBV1 | few | TGCACCAGTTCGGGAACGGGACTGTCCACAGATACGCAGTATTTT | CTSSGTGLSTDTQYF
TRBD2 | TRBJ2-1 | TRBV27 | NA | TGTGCCAGCGGTGGACTAGCGGGAGGGCTCGAGCAGTTCTTC | CASGGLAGGLEQFF
NA | TRBJ2-7 | TRBV12-3/TRBV12-4 | few | TGTGCCAGCAGTTTAGGGGAGTGGGATTACGAGCAGTACTTC | CASSLGEWDYEQYF
TRBD2 | TRBJ2-1 | TRBV15 | NA | TGTGCCACCAGCAGAGAACCGATAACGACTAGCGGGAGCCTAGGAGTTAATGAGCAGTTCTTC | CATSREPITTSGSLGVNEQFF
NA | TRBJ1-2 | TRBV6-6 | NA | TGTGCCAGCAGTCGCGAACCCCGTCATTACCACACCTTC | CASSREPRHYHTF
NA | TRBJ2-1 | TRBV20-1 | NA | TGCAGTGCTAGAGGGACTACGGGTGAGCAGTTCTTC | CSARGTTGEQFF
TRBD2 | TRBJ2-5 | TRBV7-2 | few | TGTGCCAGCAGTCCCTCGGTAGCGGGGTACCGGGAGACCCAGTACTTC | CASSPSVAGYRETQYF
NA | TRBJ1-6 | TRBV7-9 | few | TGTGCCAGCAGCTTCTTAGGGGTTAATTCACCCCTCCACTTT | CASSFLGVNSPLHF
NA | TRBJ2-1 | TRBV21-1 | NA | TGTGCCAGCAGCAAAGGTGGGAGAGGACCTATCTACAATGAGCAGTTCTTC | CASSKGGRGPIYNEQFF
TRBD2 | TRBJ2-3 | TRBV7-2 | NA | TGTGCCAGCAGCCTTGATCGGGGGGAGTACAGATACGCGTATTTT | CASSLDRGEYRYAYF
TRBD2 | TRBJ2-7 | TRBV4-1 | NA | TGCGCCAGCAGCCAAGCCCTAGCGGGAGAATACGAGCAGTACTTC | CASSQALAGEYEQYF
NA | TRBJ2-7 | TRBV10-3 | NA | TGTGTCGCCGGAACTCCAGGGGGAGGGTACGAGCAGTACTTC | CVAGTPGGGYEQYF
NA | TRBJ2-6 | TRBV2 | few | TGTGCCAGCAGTGAGTACTGGACAGCCTCCTCTGGGGCCAACGTCCTGACTTTC | CASSEYWTASSGANVLTF
NA | TRBJ2-7 | TRBV12-3/TRBV12-4 | NA | TGTGCCAGCAGTATGCTTGGGACCTCCTACGAGCAGTACTTC | CASSMLGTSYEQYF
TRBD1 | TRBJ2-5 | TRBV24-1 | few | TGTGCCACCAGTGATGCTACCGGGACAGTGCAAGAGACCCAGTACTTC | CATSDATGTVQETQYF
NA | TRBJ2-7 | TRBV29-1 | NA | TGCAGCGTAGGGCGGGACCTTGACTCCTACGAGCAGTACTTC | CSVGRDLDSYEQYF
TRBD2 | TRBJ2-7 | TRBV12-3/TRBV12-4 | once | TGTGCCAGCAGTTGGACTAGCGGGTACTCCTACGAGCAGTACTTC | CASSWTSGYSYEQYF
TRBD2 | TRBJ2-6 | TRBV2 | few | TGTGCCAGCAGTGTCGGACTAGCGGGAGGATTTGGGGCCAACGTCCTGACTTTC | CASSVGLAGGFGANVLTF
NA | TRBJ2-7 | TRBV11-2 | NA | TGTGCCAGCAGCTTAGATTTCGACGGATCCTACGAGCAGTACTTC | CASSLDFDGSYEQYF
TRBD2 | TRBJ2-3 | TRBV7-2 | NA | TGTGCCAGCAGCTTAGGTAGCGGGAGGGCCAAGGCTGCAGATACGCAGTATTTT | CASSLGSGRAKAADTQYF
TRBD1 | TRBJ1-2 | TRBV24-1 | few | TGTGCCACCAGTCGGGCAGGGGGCGACTATGGCTACACCTTC | CATSRAGGDYGYTF
TRBD2 | TRBJ2-4 | TRBV20-1 | NA | TGCAGTGCTGCGACTAGCGGGAGTGTGGACATTCAGTACTTC | CSAATSGSVDIQYF